One sample yielded the 7 T cell receptor beta chains listed below, sequenced in a study of blood T cell repertoires in COVID-19. Assay used: immunoSEQ multiplex PCR; TCRdb lists only in-frame clones, some missing. The data hold a few hundred thousand clones, with 88% observed a single time. The sequencing input was peripheral blood. These TCRs come from a woman in her 30s with COVID-19, enrolled during active disease.

The chain couples TRBV29-1 to TRBJ1-1, with D possibly being TRBD1 (5 bases). The CDR3 runs 12 residues. CDR1 is SQVTM and CDR2 is ANQGSEA in the germline V gene. The V gene lost 4 bases and the J gene lost 2 bases, with 8 bases spanning the gap. The chain's CDR3 is CSVVGGNTEAFF. The CDR3 DNA sequence: TGCAGCGTTGTGGGGGGAAACACTGAAGCTTTCTTT.

This chain uses TRBV10-2 with TRBJ2-1; 8 bases are shared with TRBD2. V trimming: 0 bases; J trimming: 3 bases; junction bases outside the gene matches: 4. The CDR3 sequence is 16 residues long. Germline V CDR1 and CDR2: WSHSY, SAAADI. The CDR3: CASSESPGRGYNEQFF. The DNA for the CDR3 is TGCGCCAGCAGTGAGTCCCCCGGGAGGGGCTACAATGAGCAGTTCTTC.

The chain joins TRBV7-9 to TRBJ1-2; 10 nucleotides line up with TRBD1. The CDR3 consists of 15 residues. The V gene end was trimmed by 3 bases and the J gene end by 8 bases; junction bases not matched to a gene: 9. Germline lookup yields CDR1 SEHNR and CDR2 FQNEAQ (reference sequence). CDR3: CASSLTRDRGLGYTF. The CDR3 nucleotides are TGTGCCAGCAGCTTGACCCGGGACAGGGGTTTAGGCTACACCTTC.

Here the CDR3 DNA reads TGTGCCAGCTCACCGTCGCGGGGGGTACTCGGGGACAGAAACACTGAAGCTTTCTTT. As protein: CASSPSRGVLGDRNTEAFF. The chain joins TRBV18 to TRBJ1-1; the match to TRBD1 covers 7 bases. V was pared by 3 bases and J by 2 bases, with 18 bases of the junction left unmatched. Germline CDR1 KGHSH, CDR2 LQKENI. The CDR3 is 19 residues long.

This chain joins TRBV6-1 and TRBJ1-2, with a tentative D call TRBD1 (5 bases). Trimming pared 2 bases from V and 6 bases from J, leaving 16 bases between. CDR3 length equals 15 residues. Germline lookup yields CDR1 MNHNS and CDR2 SASEGT. The CDR3 DNA is TGTGCCAGCAGTGAACCCGGACACGCACCCCATGGCTACACCTTC. It is translated as CASSEPGHAPHGYTF.

This chain connects TRBV19 to TRBJ2-2; TRBD2 is a possible D gene (5 bases). CDR1 LNHDA and CDR2 SQIVND come from the germline V gene (reference sequence). The CDR3 runs 14 residues. V dropped 7 bases and J dropped 4 bases, with 13 bases sitting between them. CDR3 amino acids: CASTNLGATGELFF. The CDR3 coding sequence is TGTGCCAGTACCAATTTGGGAGCCACCGGGGAGCTGTTTTTT.

This chain connects TRBV7-2 to TRBJ1-4; unclear D gene. This CDR3 region has 15 residues. Trimming took 1 base from V and 0 from J, leaving 6 bases between them. The germline CDR1 and CDR2 sequences are SGHTA and FQGNSA. CDR3 sequence reads: CASSLGPATNEKLFF. The CDR3, as DNA: TGTGCCAGCAGCTTAGGTCCTGCAACTAATGAAAAACTGTTTTTT.